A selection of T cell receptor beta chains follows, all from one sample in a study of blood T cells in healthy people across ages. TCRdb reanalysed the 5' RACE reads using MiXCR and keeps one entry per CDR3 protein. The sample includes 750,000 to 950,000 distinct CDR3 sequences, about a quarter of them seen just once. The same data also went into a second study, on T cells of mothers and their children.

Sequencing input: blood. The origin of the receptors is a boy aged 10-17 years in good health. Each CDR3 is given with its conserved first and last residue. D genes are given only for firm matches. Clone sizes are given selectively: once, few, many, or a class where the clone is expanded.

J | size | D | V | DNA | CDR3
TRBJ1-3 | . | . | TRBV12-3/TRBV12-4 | TGTGCCAGCAGTCAACCAAATCTGGGCTCTGGAAACACCATATATTTT | CASSQPNLGSGNTIYF
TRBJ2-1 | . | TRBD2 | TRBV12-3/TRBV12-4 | TGTGCCAGCAGACCTAGCGGGGGTTCCTACAATGAGCAGTTCTTC | CASRPSGGSYNEQFF
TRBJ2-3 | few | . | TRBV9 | TGTGCCAGCAGCGTAGATGGGGGGGCAACAGATACGCAGTATTTT | CASSVDGGATDTQYF
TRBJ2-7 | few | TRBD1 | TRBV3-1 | TGTGCCAGCAGCCAGGGGCCGGGACAGGGGTACTTC | CASSQGPGQGYF
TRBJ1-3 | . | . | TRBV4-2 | TGTGCCAGCAGCCAAGACTCCTCGGGAAACACCATATATTTT | CASSQDSSGNTIYF
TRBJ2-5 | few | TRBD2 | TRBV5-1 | TGCGCCAGCAGCTTGAGGGCTAGCGGGGCCCTCCAAGAGACCCAGTACTTC | CASSLRASGALQETQYF
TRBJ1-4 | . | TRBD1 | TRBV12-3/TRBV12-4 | TGTGCCTGCAGTTTAAGGACAGGGTCTGGCGAAAAACTGTTTTTT | CACSLRTGSGEKLFF
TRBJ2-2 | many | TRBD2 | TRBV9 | TGTGCCAGCAGCGTAGATCCGCTAGCGGCATCGAACACCGGGGAGCTGTTTTTT | CASSVDPLAASNTGELFF
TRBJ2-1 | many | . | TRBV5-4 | TGTGCCAGCAGCTTGGGTGGAGGATTAAATGAGCAGTTCTTC | CASSLGGGLNEQFF
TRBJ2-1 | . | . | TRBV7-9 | TGTGCCAGCAGCCCCCCCCCAGGGACGTTAAGCTCCTACAATGAGCAGTTCTTC | CASSPPPGTLSSYNEQFF
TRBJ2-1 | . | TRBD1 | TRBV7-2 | TGTGCCAGCAGCTTGGGGACAGGGGACAATGAGCAGTTCTTC | CASSLGTGDNEQFF
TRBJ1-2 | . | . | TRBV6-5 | TGTGCCAGCTGGCTAGCGGTCGGGGGCTACACCTTC | CASWLAVGGYTF
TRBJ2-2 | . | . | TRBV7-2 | TGTGCCAGCAGCCCCCAGCTCGGGGAGCTGTTTTTT | CASSPQLGELFF
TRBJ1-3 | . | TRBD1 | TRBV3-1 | TGCGCCGAAGGACAGGGGGCAGGGGAAGCTGGAAACACCATATATTTT | CAEGQGAGEAGNTIYF
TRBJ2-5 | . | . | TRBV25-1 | TGTGCCAGCAGTGAATCTAAGGGTGTCGGGACCCAGTACTTC | CASSESKGVGTQYF
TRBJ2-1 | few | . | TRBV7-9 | TGTGCCAGCAGCTACGGGACTTGGAATGAGCAGTTCTTC | CASSYGTWNEQFF
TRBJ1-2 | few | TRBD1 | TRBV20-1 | TGCAGTGCTGGGACAGGGCGGAACTATGGCTACACCTTC | CSAGTGRNYGYTF
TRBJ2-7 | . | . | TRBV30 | TGTGCCTGGAGTTTACGGACAGTCTACGAGCAGTACTTC | CAWSLRTVYEQYF
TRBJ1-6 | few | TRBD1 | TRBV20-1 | TGCAGTGCTCCTGGGGACAGCAATAATTCACCCCTCCACTTT | CSAPGDSNNSPLHF
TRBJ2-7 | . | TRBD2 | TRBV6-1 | TGTGCCAGCAGTGACCCCGGGAGGGGAGCCTACGAGCAGTACTTC | CASSDPGRGAYEQYF
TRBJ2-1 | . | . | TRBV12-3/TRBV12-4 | TGTGCCAGCAGTTTTACGAATGAGCAGTTCTTC | CASSFTNEQFF
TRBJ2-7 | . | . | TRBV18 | TGTGCCAGCTCACCGAGAATAGAAAGCTACGAGCAGTACTTC | CASSPRIESYEQYF
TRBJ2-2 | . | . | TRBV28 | TGTGCCAGCAGCAGGGGATGGGGGGAGCTGTTTTTT | CASSRGWGELFF
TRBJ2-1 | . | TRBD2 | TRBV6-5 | TGTGCCAGCAGCTTTATAGCGGGGGGAATGAATGAGCAGTTCTTC | CASSFIAGGMNEQFF
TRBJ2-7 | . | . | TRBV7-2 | TGTGCCAGCAGCTTAATGGGGGGCGTGTACGAGCAGTACTTC | CASSLMGGVYEQYF
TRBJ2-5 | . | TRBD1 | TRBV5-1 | TGCGCCAGCAGCTTGGCCGGGACAGGGAGGAAAGAGACCCAGTACTTC | CASSLAGTGRKETQYF
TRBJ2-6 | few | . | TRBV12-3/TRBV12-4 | TGTGCCAGCAGTTCACCGGGCTCCTGGTGGGGGGCCAACGTCCTGACTTTC | CASSSPGSWWGANVLTF
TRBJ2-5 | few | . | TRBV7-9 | TGTGCCAGCAGTAGCACTGTGGGCTACGAGACCCAGTACTTC | CASSSTVGYETQYF
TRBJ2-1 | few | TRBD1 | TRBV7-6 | TGTGCCAGCAGCTTCTTACAGGGGCCCTACAATGAGCAGTTCTTC | CASSFLQGPYNEQFF
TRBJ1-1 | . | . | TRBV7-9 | TGTGCCAGCAGCTTGCGGGAGTACACTGAAGCTTTCTTT | CASSLREYTEAFF
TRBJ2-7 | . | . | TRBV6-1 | TGTGCCAGCAGTGGAGTCAATGGTTACGAGCAGTACTTC | CASSGVNGYEQYF
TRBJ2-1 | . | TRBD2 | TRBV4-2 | TGTGCCAGCAGCCAGGGGGGACTAGTCGGTGAGCAGTTCTTC | CASSQGGLVGEQFF
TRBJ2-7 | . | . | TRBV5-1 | TGCGCCAGCAGCATCGGGGCGGACTACGGCCAGTACTTC | CASSIGADYGQYF
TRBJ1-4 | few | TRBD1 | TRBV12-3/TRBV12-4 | TGTGCCAGCAGTTTGCGGGGACAGGGCCAGGAAAAACTGTTTTTT | CASSLRGQGQEKLFF
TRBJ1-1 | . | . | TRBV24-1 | TGTGCCACTGAGGGAGGGATGAACACTGAAGCTTTCTTT | CATEGGMNTEAFF
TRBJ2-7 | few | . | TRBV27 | TGTGCCAGCAGTCTAGAGGGGGGAATAGGTTACGAGCAGTACTTC | CASSLEGGIGYEQYF
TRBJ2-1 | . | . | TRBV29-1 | TGCAGCGTTGAAGATGGCAGTCGTGGACAAGAGCAGTTCTTC | CSVEDGSRGQEQFF
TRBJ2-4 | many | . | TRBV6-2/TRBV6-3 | TGTGCCAGCAGTTGGGCGGGGTCAGCCAAAAACATTCAGTACTTC | CASSWAGSAKNIQYF
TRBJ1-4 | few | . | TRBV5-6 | TGTGCCAGCAGCCGACAGACCCCTGAAAAACTGTTTTTT | CASSRQTPEKLFF
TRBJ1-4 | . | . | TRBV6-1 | TGTGCCAGCAGCAGTTACGTGGGGGGTCCACCCCGAAAACTGTTTTTT | CASSSYVGGPPRKLFF
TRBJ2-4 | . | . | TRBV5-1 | TGCGCCAGCAGCTTGATTGGGGTCAAGGAAAACATTCAGTACTTC | CASSLIGVKENIQYF
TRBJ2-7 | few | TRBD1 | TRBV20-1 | TGCAGTGCTTTGGACAGGAACTACGAGCAGTACTTC | CSALDRNYEQYF
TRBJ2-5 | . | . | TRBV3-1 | TGTGCCAGCAGCCAAACGCGGGGGACCCAGTACTTC | CASSQTRGTQYF
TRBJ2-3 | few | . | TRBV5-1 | TGCGCCAGCAGGGACGGGGTCAGCACAGATACGCAGTATTTT | CASRDGVSTDTQYF
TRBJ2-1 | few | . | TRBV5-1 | TGCGCCAGCAAAAACCGCTTAGGAATTTCCTACAATGAGCAGTTCTTC | CASKNRLGISYNEQFF
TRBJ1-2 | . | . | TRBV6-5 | TGTGCCAGCAGTTACTCCCGGACAACCTATGGCTACACCTTC | CASSYSRTTYGYTF
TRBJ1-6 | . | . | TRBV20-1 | TGCAGTGCTAGAGGGGGCCGCTTCTGGTCACCCCTCCACTTT | CSARGGRFWSPLHF
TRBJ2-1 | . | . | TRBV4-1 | TGCGCCAGCAGCCAAGCCCCCCGCCGGGGTAATGAGCAGTTCTTC | CASSQAPRRGNEQFF
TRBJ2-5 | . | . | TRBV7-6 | TGTGCCAGCAGCTTAGCGGCGGATCCAGAGACCCAGTACTTC | CASSLAADPETQYF
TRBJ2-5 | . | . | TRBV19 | TGTGCCAGTAGTATAGAAGGACAGTTCCAAGAGACCCAGTACTTC | CASSIEGQFQETQYF
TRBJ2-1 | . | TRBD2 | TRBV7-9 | TGTGCCAGCAGCGTACTAGCGGGGTTTTACAATGAGCAGTTCTTC | CASSVLAGFYNEQFF
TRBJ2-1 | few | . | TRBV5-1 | TGCGCCAGCAGCTTGGATAGGGTGGTATCCTACAATGAGCAGTTCTTC | CASSLDRVVSYNEQFF
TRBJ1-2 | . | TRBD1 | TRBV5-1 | TGCGCCAGCAGCCCCGGACAGGGTCAGAACTATGGCTACACCTTC | CASSPGQGQNYGYTF
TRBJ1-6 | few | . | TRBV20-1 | TGCAGTGCTAGAGATGGCGGGAAGGGCTATAATTCACCCCTCCACTTT | CSARDGGKGYNSPLHF
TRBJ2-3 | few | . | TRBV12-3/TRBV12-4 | TGTGCCAGCAGTTTAGATTGGTACACAGATACGCAGTATTTT | CASSLDWYTDTQYF